The entry that follows covers one TCR beta chain sequence. Its specificity is unknown. Constant-segment primers were used for 5'RACE, and the resulting TCR alpha and TCR beta cDNA libraries carried sample barcodes and UMIs. TCRdb reprocessed the 5' RACE reads with MiXCR, giving one entry per CDR3 protein. The data contain a few hundred thousand distinct CDR3 sequences, 21% of them singletons. Germline CDR1 and CDR2: MNHEY and SVGEGT. Germline trimming cut 5 bases from V and 2 bases from J; bases unmatched to any gene: 12. CDR3 length: 16 amino acids. The data were obtained in a study of T-cell memory formation after mild COVID-19. For the study at large: TCR clusters showed largely donor specificity.

Findings and caveats of the study: Clones contracting across day 15 to 85 had a balanced CD4/CD8 profile; later expanding clones leaned CD4+. Clones from the second wave (peaking day 37) had unconfirmed SARS-CoV-2 specificity.

The sample was PBMCs or a T cell subset sorted from them (not recorded which). The rearrangement uses TRBV6-2 or TRBV6-3 and TRBJ2-7; 7 bases are shared with TRBD1. The source of this sequence is an adult woman who had mild COVID-19 (a few samples of this study predate the infection). Cell type and time point are not known. The CDR3 loop reads CASSNLAFGTAYEQYF. The CDR3 DNA is TGTGCCAGCAGTAATTTAGCCTTCGGGACAGCCTACGAGCAGTACTTC.